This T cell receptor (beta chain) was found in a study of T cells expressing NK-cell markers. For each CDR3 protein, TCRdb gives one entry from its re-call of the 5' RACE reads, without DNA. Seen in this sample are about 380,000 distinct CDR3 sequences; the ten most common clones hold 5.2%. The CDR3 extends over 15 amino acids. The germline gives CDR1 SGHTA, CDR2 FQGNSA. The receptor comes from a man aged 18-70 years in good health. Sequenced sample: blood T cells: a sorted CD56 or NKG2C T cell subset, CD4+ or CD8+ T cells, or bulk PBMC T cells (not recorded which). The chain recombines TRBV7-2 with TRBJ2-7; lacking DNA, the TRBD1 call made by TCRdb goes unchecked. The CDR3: CASSSLPGGLYEQYF. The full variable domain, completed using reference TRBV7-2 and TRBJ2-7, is GAGVSQSPSNKVTEKGKDVELRCDPISGHTALYWYRQSLGQGLEFLIYFQGNSAPDKSGLPSDRFSAERTGGSVSTLTIQRTQQEDSAVYLCASSSLPGGLYEQYFGPGTRLTVT.